This TCR beta chain was retrieved from a study of blood T cells in healthy people across ages. Through a sample-barcoded 5' primer and a J-beta primer mix, a second PCR was run for roughly 6 to 11 cycles. TCRdb re-derived calls from the 5' RACE reads in MiXCR, one entry per CDR3 protein. The repertoire holds hundreds of thousands of distinct CDR3 sequences, with 25% to 35% as singletons. Trimming cost V 3 bases and J 6 bases, with 12 bases left between them. This CDR3 comprises 13 residues. Germline V lookup: CDR1 SGHDT, CDR2 YYEEEE. Donors gave around 10 milliliters of peripheral blood apiece. The chain uses TRBV5-6 and TRBJ2-5; D is undetermined. The sequence was obtained from a woman aged 80 or older in good health. Sequencing was carried out using blood. The CDR3 sequence is CASSSFEVKTQYF. The DNA for the CDR3 is TGTGCCAGCAGCTCGTTTGAGGTGAAGACCCAGTACTTC. Using reference TRBV5-6 and TRBJ2-5 for the parts outside the CDR3, the full variable domain is DAGVTQSPTHLIKTRGQQVTLRCSPKSGHDTVSWYQQALGQGPQFIFQYYEEEERQRGNFPDRFSGHQFPNYSSELNVNALLLGDSALYLCASSSFEVKTQYFGPGTRLLVL.